This T cell receptor beta chain was captured in a study of T cells in women clearing cervical HPV infection. Study context: Blood came at first lesion visit for cases, post-clearance for controls.

Details on this clone: Antigen unknown. The CDR3 end lies 3 residues beyond the end of the read and is filled in from the germline J gene.

Study-level points and caveats: TRBV6-7 relative abundance averaged 0.11% in cases and about 0.15% in controls. Each sample's T-cell count was unknown, possibly confounding richness.

Per the germline V gene, CDR1 is SGHNT and CDR2 is YENEEA. CDR3 length: 13 residues. V was shortened by 3 bases and J by 1 base, with 6 bases between the two germline ends. Sequenced by immunoSEQ multiplex PCR; TCRdb stores in-frame clones only, minus some. The sample spans some 50,000 clones; the ten largest clones claim 0.98%. The material sequenced was blood buffy coat. The sequence was collected from a woman between 18 and 75 years old with a cervical HPV16 infection that either progressed to CIN3+ or cleared (not recorded which). This chain links TRBV11-3 with TRBJ1-1; no firm D call. The sequenced CDR3 bases are TGTGCCAGCAGCTTTGTACAGAACACTGAA. It is translated as CASSFVQNTE. The CDR3, in full, reads CASSFVQNTEAFF.